Below, 11 T cell receptor beta chains from the same sample are listed, as sequenced in a study of Tregs in tolerant kidney transplant recipients. Libraries were prepared by immunoSEQ multiplex PCR; TCRdb keeps only in-frame clonotypes and omits some of them. The sample includes 6,000 or so clones, almost 90% seen only once; the top ten take about 3.6%. For these TCRs, the target antigens are not known. Sequences were derived from Tregs from blood cultured with allogeneic cells, sampled before the transplant. These receptor sequences come from a human patient who received a combined kidney and bone marrow transplant.

V and J are TRBV19 and TRBJ2-1; TRBD2 matches at 12 bases. Germline trimming cut 7 bases from V and 2 bases from J; bases unmatched to any gene: 6. The germline CDR1 and CDR2 sequences are LNHDA and SQIVND (reference sequence). This CDR3 comprises 16 residues. CDR3 sequence: CASNTRTSGTYNEQFF. The CDR3 DNA reads as TGTGCCAGTAACACCAGGACTAGCGGGACCTACAATGAGCAGTTCTTC.

The table lists this clone with a count of one. V and J are TRBV10-3 and TRBJ2-7; maybe TRBD2 (6 bases). From germline, CDR1 is ENHRY and CDR2 SYGVKD. V was cut by 0 bases and J by 3 bases, with 9 bases left in between. The CDR3 loop spans 14 amino acids. The CDR3 DNA is TGTGCCATCAGTGAGTCGTACGGGGGCTACGAGCAGTACTTC. Amino acid sequence: CAISESYGGYEQYF.

The CDR3 sequence is CASRGQGRYGYTF. The CDR3, as DNA: TGTGCCAGTCGGGGACAGGGCAGGTATGGCTACACCTTC. This sequence joins TRBV19 and TRBJ1-2; 9 nucleotides align to TRBD1. The CDR3 covers 13 residues. V lost 8 bases and J lost 5; bases outside the gene matches: 6. Germline V gene data show CDR1 as LNHDA and CDR2 as SQIVND (reference sequence).

The J gene is TRBJ1-1, the V gene TRBV7-2; no firm D call. Trimming removed 7 bases from V and 1 base from J, with 16 bases in between. Per the germline V gene, CDR1 is SGHTA and CDR2 is FQGNSA. The CDR3 is 15 amino acids. CDR3 sequence reads: CASTRTRTANTEAFF. In nucleotides, the CDR3 is TGTGCCAGCACCCGAACTCGGACGGCGAACACTGAAGCTTTCTTT.

This rearrangement joins TRBV4-1 to TRBJ1-5; D is possibly TRBD1 (6 bases). The CDR3 spans 15 residues. Trimming took 3 bases from V and 0 from J, leaving 9 bases between them. Germline V gives CDR1 MGHRA, CDR2 YSYEKL. CDR3 nucleotide sequence: TGCGCCAGCAGCCAGAGGACAGATAGCAATCAGCCCCAGCATTTT. Its translation: CASSQRTDSNQPQHF.

V gene TRBV10-1 combines with J gene TRBJ2-3; 10 positions agree with TRBD1. J was trimmed by 1 base and V by 6 bases; bases with no gene match: 7. CDR1 is WNHNN and CDR2 is SYGVQD in the germline V gene (reference sequence). There are 16 residues in the CDR3. CDR3 residues: CASSSGQGRGTDTQYF. For the CDR3, the DNA is TGCGCCAGCAGCTCGGGACAGGGGAGAGGCACAGATACGCAGTATTTT.

A word on this clone: Compared with germline, one end of the junction differs, possibly owing to a read error. Different DNA sequences within this sample yield the same CDR3. The V and J genes are TRBV5-1 and TRBJ2-2, with TRBD2 as a possible D gene (7 bases). The CDR3 has 15 residues. Germline CDR1 reads SGHRS; CDR2 reads YFSETQ. The CDR3 sequence: CASSPLAGAHGELFF. The CDR3 DNA sequence: TGCGCTAGCAGCCCACTCGCGGGGGCCCACGGGGAGCTGTTTTTT.

The chain employs TRBV18 and TRBJ2-2; D not resolved. The V and J ends lost 3 bases and 5 bases respectively, with 13 bases between them. CDR3 length equals 15 residues. The germline V gene has CDR1 KGHSH and CDR2 LQKENI. DNA for the CDR3: TGTGCCAGCTCACCCCTCGGACGGACGACCGGGGAGCTGTTTTTT. This gives the protein CASSPLGRTTGELFF. Using reference TRBV18 and TRBJ2-2 for the parts outside the CDR3, the full variable domain is NAGVMQNPRHLVRRRGQEARLRCSPMKGHSHVYWYRQLPEEGLKFMVYLQKENIIDESGMPKERFSAEFPKEGPSILRIQQVVRGDSAAYFCASSPLGRTTGELFFGEGSRLTVL.

This clone was counted a few times. This sequence joins TRBV7-9 and TRBJ2-3; 7 bases are shared with TRBD2. Germline V gives CDR1 SEHNR, CDR2 FQNEAQ (reference sequence). V shed 2 bases, J shed 3 bases, and the junction held 8 bases outside the gene matches. The CDR3 sequence is 16 residues long. The CDR3 sequence is CASSLRSGAVTDTQYF. Here the CDR3 DNA reads TGTGCCAGCAGCTTAAGAAGCGGGGCGGTAACAGATACGCAGTATTTT.

Concerning this clone itself: The junction departs from germline at one end; a sequencing error may be responsible. This chain joins TRBV6-6 and TRBJ1-1; D is uncertain. The CDR3 covers 11 residues. CDR1 and CDR2 from the germline V gene are MNHNY and SVGAGI (reference sequence). For the CDR3, the DNA is TGTGCCAGCAGTTCCCTCGATCGGGCCACCTTT. Amino acids: CASSSLDRATF.

The chain combines TRBV6-5 with TRBJ2-7, with D maybe TRBD2 (6 bases). CDR3 length: 15 residues. V was cut by 4 bases and J by 3 bases, with 16 bases left in between. Germline lookup yields CDR1 MNHEY and CDR2 SVGAGI. In nucleotides, the CDR3 is TGTGCCAGCAGTTCCGGGGGTAGAACACGCTACGAGCAGTACTTC. Amino acids: CASSSGGRTRYEQYF.